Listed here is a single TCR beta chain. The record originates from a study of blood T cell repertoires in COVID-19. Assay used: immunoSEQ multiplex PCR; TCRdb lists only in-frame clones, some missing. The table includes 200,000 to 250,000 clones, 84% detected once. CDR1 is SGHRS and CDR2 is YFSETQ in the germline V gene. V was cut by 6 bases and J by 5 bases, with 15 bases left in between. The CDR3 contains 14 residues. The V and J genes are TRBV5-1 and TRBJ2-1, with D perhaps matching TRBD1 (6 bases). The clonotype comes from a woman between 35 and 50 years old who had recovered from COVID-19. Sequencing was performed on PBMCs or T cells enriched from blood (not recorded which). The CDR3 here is CASMEQGNNNEQFF. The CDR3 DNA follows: TGCGCCAGCATGGAACAGGGTAATAACAATGAGCAGTTCTTC.